The 29 T cell receptor beta chains listed next were all sequenced from one sample in a study of molecular identifiers for immune sequencing clone quantification. TCRdb itself ran the PCR reads through MiXCR, one entry per CDR3 protein. The sample has approximately 500,000 distinct CDR3 sequences; about a quarter are singletons. Sequencing input: naive CD8+ T cells from blood, with Jurkat cell RNA spiked in. Subset in this sample: FACS-sorted CD8+CD4-CCR7+CD45RA+ naive T cells. The receptors derive from a human donor in good health. Some libraries in this study had Jurkat cell RNA spiked in.

Turning to this clonotype: This could be a read error, since a much larger clone is one nucleotide away. The gene calls are TRBV5-3 and TRBJ1-2; D is unresolved. TRBV5-3 is sorted into the ORF group, with uncertain function. CDR3 length: 13 residues. CDR3 in amino acids: CASSSQDVYGYTF. The CDR3 region has the DNA TGTGCCAGCAGCTCCCAGGACGTCTATGGCTACACCTTC.

This CDR3 reads CASSWEGSGHQETQYF. The CDR3 DNA is TGTGCCAGCAGCTGGGAAGGTAGCGGGCACCAAGAGACCCAGTACTTC. The chain is built from TRBV11-2 and TRBJ2-5; 7 nucleotides match TRBD2. CDR3 size: 16 residues. Germline V gene data show CDR1 as SGHAT and CDR2 as FQNNGV. V lost 4 bases and J lost 0; bases outside the gene matches: 8.

The rearrangement joins TRBV4-3 to TRBJ2-7, with 7 bases aligning to TRBD1. CDR1 is LGHNA and CDR2 is YSLEER in the germline V gene. V dropped 0 bases and J dropped 3; count of bases not matched to a gene: 5. The CDR3 is 15 amino acids. CDR3 sequence: CASSQDIGTVYEQYF. CDR3 nucleotides: TGCGCCAGCAGCCAAGACATCGGGACAGTCTACGAGCAGTACTTC.

As for this clonotype: One base away lies a much larger clone, so this may be a sequencing read error. The rearrangement uses TRBV7-9 and TRBJ2-3; 7 positions agree with TRBD1. Germline CDR1 and CDR2: SEHNR and FQNEAQ (reference sequence). The CDR3 spans 16 residues. CDR3 sequence: CASSSTTGVRTYTQYF. The CDR3 region has the DNA TGTGCCAGCAGCTCCACTACAGGGGTGCGCACATATACGCAGTATTTT.

Notes on this clonotype: A much bigger clone sits one base away, suggesting this may be a read error. No conserved phenylalanine or tryptophan ends this CDR3, so it is likely a read error. This sequence joins TRBV4-3 and TRBJ2-1; 7 nucleotides align to TRBD1. The V and J ends lost 7 bases and 2 bases, in that order; junction bases with no gene match: 5. Germline V lookup: CDR1 LGHNA, CDR2 YSLEER. The CDR3 is 14 residues long. The CDR3 sequence: CASTAGTAYNEQFI. The CDR3 DNA reads TGCGCCAGCACAGCCGGGACAGCCTACAATGAGCAGTTCATC.

The J gene is TRBJ1-4, the V gene TRBV12-3 or TRBV12-4; D remains ambiguous. The CDR3 runs to 14 residues. The V and J ends lost 5 bases and 0 bases respectively, with 7 bases between them. The CDR3 region has the DNA TGTGCCAGCAGTATAGATGCAACTAATGAAAAACTGTTTTTT. Translating it yields CASSIDATNEKLFF.

This clonotype occurred a few times. The V gene is TRBV11-1, the J gene TRBJ2-5; maybe TRBD2 (7 bases). V dropped 5 bases and J dropped 0 bases, with 16 bases sitting between them. The germline CDR1 and CDR2 sequences are SGHAT and FQDESV (reference sequence). The CDR3 covers 16 residues. Here the CDR3 reads CASSPEGGTYQETQYF. The DNA for the CDR3 is TGTGCCAGCAGCCCAGAGGGGGGGACATACCAAGAGACCCAGTACTTC.

The V call is TRBV13, the J call TRBJ2-7, with 7 bases fitting TRBD2. V lost 0 bases, J lost 6 bases, and 5 bases stayed unmatched. CDR3 size: 14 residues. The germline V gene has CDR1 PRHDT and CDR2 FYEKMQ (reference sequence). The CDR3 spells CASSLGRGVSEQYF. Written as DNA, the CDR3 is TGTGCCAGCAGCTTAGGCCGGGGGGTTAGCGAGCAGTACTTC.

This clonotype was observed a few times. This rearrangement joins TRBV2 to TRBJ2-6; either TRBD1 or TRBD2 may supply D (6 bases each). V was shortened by 2 bases and J by 2 bases, with 10 bases between the two germline ends. CDR1 and CDR2 (germline): SNHLY, FYNNEI. The CDR3 runs to 16 residues. In DNA form, the CDR3 reads TGTGCCAGCAGTGAACGGGGGCTAGCTGGGGCCAACGTCCTGACTTTC. This encodes CASSERGLAGANVLTF.

This clonotype was observed at least ten times. This chain uses TRBV2 with TRBJ2-3; D is perhaps TRBD2 (6 bases). The length of the CDR3 is 19 residues. Germline V gene sequence: CDR1 SNHLY, CDR2 FYNNEI. V was pared by 0 bases and J by 2 bases, with 21 bases between. The CDR3 is CASSEALFPGVAHTDTQYF. DNA of the CDR3: TGTGCCAGCAGTGAAGCGCTTTTCCCGGGAGTCGCCCACACAGATACGCAGTATTTT.

The chain has TRBV27 and TRBJ2-3; D gene unclear. Germline CDR1 and CDR2: MNHEY and SMNVEV (reference sequence). This CDR3 is 15 amino acids long. The V end lost 0 bases, the J end lost 3 bases, and 10 bases lay between the germline ends. The DNA of the CDR3 is TGTGCCAGCAGTTTATCTGGGATTGTTACAGATACGCAGTATTTT. Translation: CASSLSGIVTDTQYF.

There are a few counts of this clonotype. The rearrangement links TRBV30 to TRBJ2-1; D gene unclear. The CDR3 spans 12 residues. V was shortened by 4 bases and J by 7 bases, with 11 bases between the two germline ends. Germline V CDR1 and CDR2: GTSNPN, SVGIG (reference sequence). DNA for the CDR3: TGTGCCTGGAAAATTTGGAGAAATGAGCAGTTCTTC. Translation gives CAWKIWRNEQFF. The variable domain in full, with the rest retrieved from reference TRBV30 and TRBJ2-1, is SQTIHQWPATLVQPVGSPLSLECTVEGTSNPNLYWYRQAAGRGLQLLFYSVGIGQISSEVPQNLSASRPQDRQFILSSKKLLLSDSGFYLCAWKIWRNEQFFGPGTRLTVL.

This clonotype occurred many times. The chain couples TRBV4-1 to TRBJ1-1; the D gene is possibly TRBD1 (5 bases). With 5 bases removed from V and 1 base from J, the gap between germline ends came to 11 bases. The CDR3 runs to 14 residues. In germline, CDR1 is MGHRA, CDR2 YSYEKL. The CDR3 nucleotides read TGCGCCAGCAGCAGACAGCCTCAGAACACTGAAGCTTTCTTT. It yields the protein CASSRQPQNTEAFF.

The J gene is TRBJ2-2, the V gene TRBV24-1, with 9 bases identical to TRBD1. Germline V gene lookup returns CDR1 KGHDR and CDR2 SFDVKD. The CDR3 sequence is 15 residues long. With V trimmed by 9 bases and J by 6 bases, 10 bases remained unmatched. Written as DNA, the CDR3 is TGTGCCACCTCCCCCGGGACAGGGTTTTCCGGGGAGCTGTTTTTT. Amino acids: CATSPGTGFSGELFF.

This clonotype was counted many times. A read error may produce the germline difference seen at one junction end. The chain joins TRBV2 to TRBJ2-3; D is perhaps TRBD1 or TRBD2 (6 bases each). CDR1 and CDR2 from the germline V gene are SNHLY and FYNNEI. This CDR3 has 16 residues. The CDR3 spells CASSEAPSEGGDTKYF. In nucleotides, the CDR3 is TGTGCCAGCAGTGAAGCTCCGAGCGAGGGGGGTGATACGAAGTATTTT.

Many counts were recorded for this clonotype. The gene calls are TRBV29-1 and TRBJ2-1; 10 positions agree with TRBD2. This CDR3 has 18 residues. Germline CDR1 is SQVTM and CDR2 is ANQGSEA. The J segment lost 1 base and the V segment lost 0 bases, leaving 9 bases of the junction unmatched. The CDR3 loop reads CSVEELAGNTRSYNEQFF. In DNA, the CDR3 is TGCAGCGTTGAAGAACTAGCGGGAAATACCAGGTCCTACAATGAGCAGTTCTTC.

The gene calls are TRBV20-1 and TRBJ2-7; D may be TRBD1 or TRBD2 (5 bases each). Trimming took off 1 base at V and 6 bases at J, with 13 bases between the two ends. Germline lookup yields CDR1 DFQATT and CDR2 SNEGSKA (reference sequence). The CDR3 sequence is 13 residues long. CDR3 DNA sequence: TGCAGTGCTAGAGGGGACGGGCTGCCCGAGCAGTACTTC. The encoded protein is CSARGDGLPEQYF.

This clonotype was recorded many times. The chain is built from TRBV7-9 and TRBJ2-3, with 10 bases fitting TRBD2. Per the germline V gene, CDR1 is SEHNR and CDR2 is FQNEAQ (reference sequence). The V and J ends lost 2 bases and 4 bases, in that order; junction bases with no gene match: 3. This CDR3 is 15 amino acids long. The chain's CDR3 is CASSLIAGGADTQYF. CDR3 nucleotides: TGTGCCAGCAGCTTAATAGCGGGGGGCGCAGATACGCAGTATTTT.

This clonotype was picked up one time. A read error is possible here, since a much larger clone lies one base away. The genes are TRBV13 and TRBJ1-5; D not certain. The CDR3 has 16 residues. Trimming left V 5 bases short and J 6 bases short, with 20 bases between. Germline V lookup: CDR1 PRHDT, CDR2 FYEKMQ (reference sequence). The CDR3 DNA reads TGTGCCAGCAGCCACTCCGGCATAGAGGGCGGTCAGCCCCAGCATTTT. Encoded protein: CASSHSGIEGGQPQHF.

The chain joins TRBV9 to TRBJ2-2, with a possible D match to TRBD1 (5 bases). Germline V gene lookup returns CDR1 SGDLS and CDR2 YYNGEE. The CDR3 sequence is 16 residues long. Trimming removed 4 bases at V and 3 bases at J, with 16 bases between. The CDR3 reads CASSLPRDADTGELFF. CDR3 DNA: TGTGCCAGCAGCCTTCCCAGGGATGCGGACACCGGGGAGCTGTTTTTT.

This clonotype has ten or more counts. The chain couples TRBV30 to TRBJ2-5; TRBD1 matches 8 bases. Germline V CDR1 and CDR2: GTSNPN, SVGIG (reference sequence). The CDR3 has 13 amino acids. V was pared by 4 bases and J by 4 bases, with 5 bases of the junction left unmatched. The CDR3 loop is CAWTRRGLETQYF. CDR3 nucleotides: TGTGCCTGGACACGCAGGGGGCTAGAGACCCAGTACTTC.

This clonotype was recorded a few times. CDR3 in DNA: TGTGCCAGCAGTTACTCAGCGGGAGTGGCAGATACGCAGTATTTT. It yields the protein CASSYSAGVADTQYF. V gene TRBV6-6 combines with J gene TRBJ2-3; 8 bases align to TRBD2. V dropped 0 bases and J dropped 4; count of bases not matched to a gene: 3. Germline CDR1 reads MNHNY; CDR2 reads SVGAGI (reference sequence). The CDR3 runs 15 residues.

This clonotype was recorded many times. The rearrangement uses TRBV18 and TRBJ1-1; D is ambiguous. Germline V gene sequence: CDR1 KGHSH, CDR2 LQKENI. The V and J ends lost 8 bases and 1 base respectively, with 8 bases between them. This CDR3 is built from 12 residues. The CDR3 DNA reads TGTGCCAGCAGTCCAGGGAACACTGAAGCTTTCTTT. Its protein product is CASSPGNTEAFF.

With respect to this clonotype: This sequence may be a read error, since a much larger clone differs from it by one base. The V call is TRBV6-5, the J call TRBJ2-3; D might be TRBD1 (5 bases). The CDR3 has 12 amino acids. Germline values: CDR1 MNHEY, CDR2 SVGAGI. The CDR3 is CASKDSTETQYF. DNA for the CDR3: TGTGCCAGCAAAGACAGCACAGAAACGCAGTATTTT.

This clonotype showed up just once. A read error is possible here, since a much larger clone lies one base away. The chain couples TRBV2 to TRBJ2-7; unclear D gene. The CDR3 is 14 amino acids. The V gene's germline CDR1 is SNHLY and CDR2 FYNNEI. With 5 bases removed from V and 4 bases from J, the gap between germline ends came to 15 bases. The CDR3 bases are TGTGCCAGCAGTTACCCCGGGCCAGCTTACGAGCAGTACTTC. This translates into CASSYPGPAYEQYF.

The V call is TRBV7-9, the J call TRBJ2-7, with a tentative D call TRBD1 (5 bases). In germline, CDR1 is SEHNR, CDR2 FQNEAQ (reference sequence). The germline V and J ends were trimmed by 5 bases and 3 bases, with 14 bases remaining between them. The CDR3 extends over 14 amino acids. CDR3 amino acids: CASSQLTDYYEQYF. CDR3 nucleotides: TGTGCCAGCAGCCAGTTGACAGATTACTACGAGCAGTACTTC.

This clonotype was picked up a small number of times. The rearrangement links TRBV6-5 to TRBJ2-7; either TRBD1 or TRBD2 may fit D (5 bases each). The germline V gene has CDR1 MNHEY and CDR2 SVGAGI. This CDR3 region has 13 residues. Trimming cost V 0 bases and J 4 bases, with 7 bases left between them. DNA of the CDR3: TGTGCCAGCAGTTACTCAGGGGAGTACGAGCAGTACTTC. Protein sequence: CASSYSGEYEQYF.

The chain couples TRBV19 to TRBJ2-7, with 10 bases aligning to TRBD1. CDR1 is LNHDA, CDR2 SQIVND, per germline (reference sequence). The CDR3 is 15 residues long. Trimming removed 9 bases from V and 7 bases from J; junction bases left unmatched: 15. CDR3 in DNA: TGTGCCAGCCGGACAGGGGGATCCTACTACGGGGAGCAGTACTTC. This codes for CASRTGGSYYGEQYF.

This rearrangement joins TRBV28 to TRBJ2-1; D possibly matches TRBD1 or TRBD2 (5 bases each). Germline CDR1 reads MDHEN; CDR2 reads SYDVKM. With 8 bases removed from V and 4 bases from J, the gap between germline ends came to 12 bases. The CDR3 runs 13 residues. The CDR3 DNA is TGTGCCAGCCATCGGGACGGATACAATGAGCAGTTCTTC. This translates into CASHRDGYNEQFF.